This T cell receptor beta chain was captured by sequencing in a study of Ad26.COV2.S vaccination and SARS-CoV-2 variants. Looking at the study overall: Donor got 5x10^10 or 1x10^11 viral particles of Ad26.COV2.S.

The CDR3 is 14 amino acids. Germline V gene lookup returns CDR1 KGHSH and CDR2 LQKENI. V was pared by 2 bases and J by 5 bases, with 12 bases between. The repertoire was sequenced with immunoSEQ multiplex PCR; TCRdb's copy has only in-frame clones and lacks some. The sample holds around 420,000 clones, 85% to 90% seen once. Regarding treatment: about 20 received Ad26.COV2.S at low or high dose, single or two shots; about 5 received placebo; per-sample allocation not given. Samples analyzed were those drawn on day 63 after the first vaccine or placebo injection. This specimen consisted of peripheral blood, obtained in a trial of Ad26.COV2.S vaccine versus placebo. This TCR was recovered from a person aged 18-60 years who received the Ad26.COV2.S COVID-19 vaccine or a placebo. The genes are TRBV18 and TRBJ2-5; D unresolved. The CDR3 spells CASSPGESRETQYF. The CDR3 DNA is TGTGCCAGCTCACCAGGAGAGAGCCGGGAGACCCAGTACTTC.